This TCR beta chain was captured in a study of T-cell memory formation after mild COVID-19. The study, taken as a whole, reports: There were some responding clones in pre-infection memory, which suggested that cross-reactive memory had joined.

V was trimmed by 2 bases and J by 5 bases, leaving 10 bases between them. From germline, CDR1 is SGHKS and CDR2 YYEKEE (reference sequence). The CDR3 is 13 amino acids. Points on this clonotype: The target antigen is unknown.

Constant-segment primers served in 5'RACE that generated TCR alpha and TCR beta cDNA libraries bearing sample barcodes and UMIs. Using its own MiXCR run on the 5' RACE reads, TCRdb lists one record per CDR3 protein. The repertoire holds 250,000 to 400,000 distinct CDR3 sequences, with over 11% as singletons. This chain links TRBV5-5 with TRBJ1-2; the D gene is possibly TRBD1 (5 bases). This clonotype originated in a man between 18 and 29 years old who had mild COVID-19 (a few samples of this study predate the infection). Cell type and time point are not known. Material for sequencing was PBMCs or a T cell subset sorted from them (not recorded which). This CDR3 reads CASSFPGQYGYTF. CDR3 in DNA: TGTGCCAGCAGCTTTCCAGGGCAATATGGCTACACCTTC. The whole variable domain, filled in from reference TRBV5-5 and TRBJ1-2, reads DAGVTQSPTHLIKTRGQQVTLRCSPISGHKSVSWYQQVLGQGPQFIFQYYEKEERGRGNFPDRFSARQFPNYSSELNVNALLLGDSALYLCASSFPGQYGYTFGSGTRLTVV.